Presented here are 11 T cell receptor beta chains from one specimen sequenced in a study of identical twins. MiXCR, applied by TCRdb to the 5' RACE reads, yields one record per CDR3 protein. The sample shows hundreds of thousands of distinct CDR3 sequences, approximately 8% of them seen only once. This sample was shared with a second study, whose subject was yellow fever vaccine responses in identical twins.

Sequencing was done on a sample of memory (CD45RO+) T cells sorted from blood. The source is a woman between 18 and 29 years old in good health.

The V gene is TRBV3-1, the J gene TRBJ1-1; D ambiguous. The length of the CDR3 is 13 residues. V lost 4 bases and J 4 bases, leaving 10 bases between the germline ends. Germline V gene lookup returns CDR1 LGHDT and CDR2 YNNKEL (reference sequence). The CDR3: CASSRRRSTEAFF. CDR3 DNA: TGTGCCAGCAGCCGGAGGAGGAGCACTGAAGCTTTCTTT.

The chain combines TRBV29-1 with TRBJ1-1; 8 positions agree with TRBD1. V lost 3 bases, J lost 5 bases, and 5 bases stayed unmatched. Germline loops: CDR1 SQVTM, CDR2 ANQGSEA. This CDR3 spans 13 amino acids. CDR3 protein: CSVDRGLDTEAFF. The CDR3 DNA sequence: TGCAGCGTTGACAGGGGGCTGGATACTGAAGCTTTCTTT. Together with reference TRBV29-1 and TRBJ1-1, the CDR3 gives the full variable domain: SAVISQKPSRDICQRGTSLTIQCQVDSQVTMMFWYRQQPGQSLTLIATANQGSEATYESGFVIDKFPISRPNLTFSTLTVSNMSPEDSSIYLCSVDRGLDTEAFFGQGTRLTVV.

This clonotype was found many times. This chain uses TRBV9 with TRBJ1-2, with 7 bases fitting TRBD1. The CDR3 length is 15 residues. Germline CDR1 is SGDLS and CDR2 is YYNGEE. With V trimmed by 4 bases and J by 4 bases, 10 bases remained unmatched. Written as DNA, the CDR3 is TGTGCCAGCAGCCCATCGACAGGGCCGGGCTATGGCTACACCTTC. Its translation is CASSPSTGPGYGYTF.

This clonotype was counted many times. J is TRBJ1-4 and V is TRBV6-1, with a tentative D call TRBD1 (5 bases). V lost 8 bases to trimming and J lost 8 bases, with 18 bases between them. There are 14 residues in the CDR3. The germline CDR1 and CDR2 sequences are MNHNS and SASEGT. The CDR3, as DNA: TGTGCCAGCTGCGGTGGGGGAGGTCGAGAAAAACTGTTTTTT. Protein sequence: CASCGGGGREKLFF.

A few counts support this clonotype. CDR3 coding DNA: TGTGCCAGCAGCCCCCGTGAGGGAAACTATGGCTACACCTTC. It specifies CASSPREGNYGYTF. The chain links TRBV7-8 to TRBJ1-2; D is undetermined. The CDR3 runs 14 residues. V dropped 5 bases and J dropped 2 bases, with 12 bases sitting between them. CDR1 SGHVS and CDR2 FQNEAQ come from the germline V gene.

The CDR3 sequence: CASSPDKSNQPQHF. The CDR3 nucleotides read TGTGCCAGCAGCCCCGACAAGAGCAATCAGCCCCAGCATTTT. V is TRBV12-3 or TRBV12-4 and J is TRBJ1-5; D gene unclear. The CDR3 length is 14 residues. With 6 bases removed from V and 1 base from J, the gap between germline ends came to 10 bases.

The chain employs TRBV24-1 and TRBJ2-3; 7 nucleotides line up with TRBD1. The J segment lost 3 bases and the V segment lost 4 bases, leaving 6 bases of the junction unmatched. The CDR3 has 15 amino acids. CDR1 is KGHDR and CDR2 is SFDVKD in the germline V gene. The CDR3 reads CATSETGFGTDTQYF. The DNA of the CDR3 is TGTGCCACCAGTGAGACAGGGTTCGGGACAGATACGCAGTATTTT.

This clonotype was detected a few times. The CDR3 loop reads CSARRQGNQPQHF. CDR3 DNA sequence: TGCAGTGCTAGGAGACAGGGTAATCAGCCCCAGCATTTT. This rearrangement joins TRBV20-1 to TRBJ1-5; 7 nucleotides agree with TRBD1. Germline V gene sequence: CDR1 DFQATT, CDR2 SNEGSKA (reference sequence). Trimming at V came to 3 bases and at J to 4 bases, leaving 3 bases not matched to a gene. CDR3 length: 13 residues.

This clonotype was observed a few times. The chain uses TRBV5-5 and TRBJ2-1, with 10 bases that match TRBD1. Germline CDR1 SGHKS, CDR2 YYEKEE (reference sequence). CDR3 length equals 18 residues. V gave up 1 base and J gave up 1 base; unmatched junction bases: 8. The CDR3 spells CASSLNLGQGISYNEQFF. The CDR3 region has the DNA TGTGCCAGCAGCTTGAACCTGGGACAGGGGATTTCCTACAATGAGCAGTTCTTC. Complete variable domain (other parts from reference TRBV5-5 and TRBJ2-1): DAGVTQSPTHLIKTRGQQVTLRCSPISGHKSVSWYQQVLGQGPQFIFQYYEKEERGRGNFPDRFSARQFPNYSSELNVNALLLGDSALYLCASSLNLGQGISYNEQFFGPGTRLTVL.

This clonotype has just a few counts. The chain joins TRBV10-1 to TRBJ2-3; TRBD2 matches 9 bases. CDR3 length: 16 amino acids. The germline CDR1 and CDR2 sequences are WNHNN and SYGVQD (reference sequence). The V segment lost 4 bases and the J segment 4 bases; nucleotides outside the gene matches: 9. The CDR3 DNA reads TGCGCCAGCAGTGGAAGGCGGGGGGGCCAGGCAGATACGCAGTATTTT. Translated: CASSGRRGGQADTQYF.

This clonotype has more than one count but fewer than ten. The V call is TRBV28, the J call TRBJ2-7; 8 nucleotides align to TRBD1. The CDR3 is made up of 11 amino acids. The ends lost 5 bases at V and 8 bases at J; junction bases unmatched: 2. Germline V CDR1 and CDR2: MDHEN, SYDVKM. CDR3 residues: CASSTGGKQYF. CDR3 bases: TGTGCCAGCAGTACAGGGGGAAAGCAGTACTTC.